The 27 T cell receptor beta chains below were found in one sample sequenced in a study of PD-1 blockade in classical Hodgkin lymphoma. Assay: immunoSEQ multiplex PCR; the TCRdb copy retains only in-frame clones and omits some. This table holds 22,000 or so clones, about 80% found once. After autologous stem cell transplantation all patients relapsed, and prior brentuximab vedotin exposure differed between cohorts. The sequencing used peripheral blood mononuclear cells (PBMCs), collected before the second cycle of nivolumab. These receptors were collected from a human donor with classical Hodgkin lymphoma.

In nucleotides, the CDR3 is TGTGCCAGCAGCGTAGCTCATGAGCAGTTCTTC. This codes for CASSVAHEQFF. The chain couples TRBV9 to TRBJ2-1; D is ambiguous. The germline gives CDR1 SGDLS, CDR2 YYNGEE. V was cut by 0 bases and J by 8 bases, with 3 bases left in between. The CDR3 spans 11 residues.

This clone was seen only a few times. The chain couples TRBV4-1 to TRBJ1-4; 8 bases are a match to TRBD1. V trimming: 3 bases; J trimming: 6 bases; junction bases outside the gene matches: 6. The CDR3 spans 15 residues. Looked up from germline, CDR1 is MGHRA and CDR2 is YSYEKL. CDR3 amino acids: CASSQQGARDEKLFF. The CDR3, as DNA: TGCGCCAGCAGCCAGCAGGGGGCGCGAGATGAAAAACTGTTTTTT.

Concerning this clone: The sample contains more than one DNA sequence encoding this CDR3. V and J are TRBV9 and TRBJ2-3; D perhaps matches TRBD1 (6 bases). The V gene's germline CDR1 is SGDLS and CDR2 YYNGEE. This CDR3 has 14 amino acids. Trimming pared 2 bases from V and 1 base from J, leaving 8 bases between. In DNA, the CDR3 is TGTGCCAGCAGCGTTTCAGGGGGCACAGATACGCAGTATTTT. Protein: CASSVSGGTDTQYF.

The genes are TRBV11-3 and TRBJ2-3; TRBD2 aligns across 7 bases. In germline, CDR1 is SGHNT, CDR2 YENEEA. This CDR3 is built from 13 residues. V was pared by 5 bases and J by 2 bases, with 1 base of the junction left unmatched. CDR3 in amino acids: CASSGGDTDTQYF. The CDR3 region has the DNA TGTGCCAGCAGCGGGGGGGACACAGATACGCAGTATTTT.

This chain joins TRBV6-6 and TRBJ2-3; 9 bases match TRBD2. Looked up from germline, CDR1 is MNHNY and CDR2 is SVGAGI (reference sequence). The CDR3 loop spans 16 amino acids. Germline trimming cut 2 bases from V and 1 base from J; bases unmatched to any gene: 4. The CDR3, as DNA: TGTGCCAGCAGTTACGGGGCGGGAGGGGGCACAGATACGCAGTATTTT. It codes for CASSYGAGGGTDTQYF.

V and J are TRBV6-5 and TRBJ2-1; D is unclear. CDR1 and CDR2 from the germline V gene are MNHEY and SVGAGI. V lost 0 bases, J lost 4 bases, and 7 bases lay in between. This CDR3 region has 14 residues. The CDR3 reads CASSYSPSYNEQFF. The CDR3 DNA reads TGTGCCAGCAGTTACTCCCCCAGTTACAATGAGCAGTTCTTC.

This clone was seen only once. This chain links TRBV11-2 with TRBJ1-1; 7 nucleotides match TRBD1. This CDR3 has 14 residues. Trimming took 5 bases from V and 0 from J; bases not matched to a gene: 3. Germline V gene data show CDR1 as SGHAT and CDR2 as FQNNGV. This CDR3 is CASSRQGMNTEAFF. CDR3 sequence (DNA): TGTGCCAGCAGCCGACAGGGCATGAACACTGAAGCTTTCTTT.

The chain recombines TRBV7-8 with TRBJ1-6; D is undetermined. V shed 5 bases and J shed 0 bases, with 11 bases lying between them. The CDR3 loop spans 16 amino acids. Germline V gene sequence: CDR1 SGHVS, CDR2 FQNEAQ. The CDR3 loop reads CASSGYRSSYNSPLHF. The CDR3 DNA sequence: TGTGCCAGCAGCGGATATCGGAGCTCCTATAATTCACCCCTCCACTTT. The variable domain in full, with the rest retrieved from reference TRBV7-8 and TRBJ1-6, is GAGVSQSPRYKVAKRGQDVALRCDPISGHVSLFWYQQALGQGPEFLTYFQNEAQLDKSGLPSDRFFAERPEGSVSTLKIQRTQQEDSAVYLCASSGYRSSYNSPLHFGNGTRLTVT.

A few counts support this clone. The chain has TRBV6-6 and TRBJ2-6; 7 nucleotides agree with TRBD1. V lost 6 bases and J lost 2; bases outside the gene matches: 4. From germline, CDR1 is MNHNY and CDR2 SVGAGI (reference sequence). The CDR3 is 15 residues long. CDR3 sequence (DNA): TGTGCCAGCAGCGACAGGGAACCTGGGGCCAACGTCCTGACTTTC. Translated: CASSDREPGANVLTF.

This clone was detected only a few times. CDR3 DNA: TGTGCCAGCAGTTACTCGGGGGGGGATGACTATGGCTACACCTTC. As protein: CASSYSGGDDYGYTF. The chain has TRBV6-5 and TRBJ1-2; D might be TRBD1 (5 bases). Germline lookup yields CDR1 MNHEY and CDR2 SVGAGI. The CDR3 sequence is 15 residues long. Trimming removed 0 bases at V and 3 bases at J, with 11 bases between.

This rearrangement joins TRBV6-6 to TRBJ2-3; D uncertain. The CDR3 is 13 amino acids. The germline gives CDR1 MNHNY, CDR2 SVGAGI (reference sequence). V was cut by 0 bases and J by 3 bases, with 4 bases left in between. CDR3 in DNA: TGTGCCAGCAGTTACTCGGAAACAGATACGCAGTATTTT. Amino acid sequence: CASSYSETDTQYF.

There are a few counts of this clone. The V call is TRBV11-2, the J call TRBJ1-5; the match to TRBD1 covers 8 bases. CDR1 and CDR2 from the germline V gene are SGHAT and FQNNGV. The length of the CDR3 is 15 residues. The junction had 4 bases not matched to a gene; V was cut back by 5 bases and J by 1 base. The CDR3 loop is CASSPGQGSNQPQHF. The CDR3 coding sequence is TGTGCCAGCAGCCCCGGACAGGGAAGCAATCAGCCCCAGCATTTT.

This sequence joins TRBV19 and TRBJ1-3; D is ambiguous. Germline loops: CDR1 LNHDA, CDR2 SQIVND (reference sequence). CDR3 length equals 13 residues. Trimming shortened V by 7 bases and J by 1 base, and 8 bases separated the two germline ends. The CDR3 is CASIRDSGNTIYF. For the CDR3, the DNA is TGTGCCAGTATCCGCGATTCTGGAAACACCATATATTTT.

J is TRBJ1-6 and V is TRBV2, with 7 bases identical to TRBD1. The CDR3 runs to 14 residues. The ends lost 6 bases at V and 7 bases at J; junction bases unmatched: 6. CDR1 and CDR2 (germline): SNHLY, FYNNEI. The CDR3 DNA reads as TGTGCCAGCAGCAACAGGGGCTCCAATTCACCCCTCCACTTT. This translates into CASSNRGSNSPLHF.

This clone has just a few counts. This rearrangement joins TRBV5-1 to TRBJ1-3, with 7 positions matching TRBD1. Germline CDR1 reads SGHRS; CDR2 reads YFSETQ. This CDR3 has 15 residues. Trimming took 6 bases from V and 0 from J; bases not matched to a gene: 6. The CDR3 DNA follows: TGCGCCAGCACCCTAGGGGACAGCTCTGGAAACACCATATATTTT. This gives the protein CASTLGDSSGNTIYF.

The chain uses TRBV27 and TRBJ2-5; 8 positions agree with TRBD2. The CDR3 totals 15 residues. Trimming removed 6 bases from V and 9 bases from J; junction bases left unmatched: 15. Germline loops: CDR1 MNHEY, CDR2 SMNVEV (reference sequence). The CDR3 region has the DNA TGTGCCAGCAGAGTACTGAATAGCGGGAATCCCGCCCAGTACTTC. It encodes CASRVLNSGNPAQYF.

Of note for this clone: One junction end disagrees with the germline gene, perhaps due to a read error. V usage is TRBV5-4 and J usage is TRBJ1-2; no clear D gene. Germline CDR1 SGHNT, CDR2 YYREEE (reference sequence). CDR3 size: 15 residues. CDR3 amino acids: CASSQEGGSNYGYTF. The DNA of the CDR3 is TGCGCCAGCAGCCAAGAGGGCGGCTCTAACTATGGCTACACCTTC.

The rearrangement joins TRBV7-9 to TRBJ2-5; TRBD1 agrees at 7 bases. CDR3 size: 15 residues. From germline, CDR1 is SEHNR and CDR2 FQNEAQ (reference sequence). Losses at the gene ends were 2 bases for V and 5 bases for J; bases not matched to a gene: 8. The CDR3 sequence is CASSLFPDREETQYF. In DNA, the CDR3 is TGTGCCAGCAGCTTATTCCCCGACAGGGAGGAGACCCAGTACTTC.

V gene TRBV11-2 combines with J gene TRBJ2-7; D unclear. Trimming cost V 1 base and J 3 bases, with 13 bases left between them. The germline gives CDR1 SGHAT, CDR2 FQNNGV. The CDR3 is 15 amino acids. DNA of the CDR3: TGTGCCAGCAGCTTAGCAATTTCGGGTAACTACGAGCAGTACTTC. It specifies CASSLAISGNYEQYF.

This clone was seen only once. The chain carries TRBV29-1 and TRBJ2-3; 11 positions agree with TRBD2. The CDR3 has 16 residues. The V gene end was trimmed by 7 bases and the J gene end by 2 bases; junction bases not matched to a gene: 11. Per germline, CDR1 SQVTM and CDR2 ANQGSEA. CDR3: CSGTHLAGGITDTQYF. As DNA, the CDR3 is TGCAGCGGGACCCATCTAGCGGGGGGAATCACAGATACGCAGTATTTT.

The genes are TRBV28 and TRBJ1-2; possibly TRBD1 for D (6 bases). V lost 2 bases and J 0 bases, leaving 10 bases between the germline ends. Germline CDR1 MDHEN, CDR2 SYDVKM. CDR3 length: 15 residues. As DNA, the CDR3 is TGTGCCAGCAGTTTAGTACGGACAGCTAACTATGGCTACACCTTC. It codes for CASSLVRTANYGYTF.

V usage is TRBV6-1 and J usage is TRBJ2-3; TRBD2 agrees at 11 bases. CDR1 is MNHNS, CDR2 SASEGT, per germline. After removal of 6 bases from V and 7 bases from J, the junction contained 6 bases not matched to a gene. This CDR3 has 14 residues. CDR3 sequence (DNA): TGTGCCAGCAGGGAACTAGCGGGAGATCATACGCAGTATTTT. Translated: CASRELAGDHTQYF.

J is TRBJ2-1 and V is TRBV27; D is unresolved. CDR1 and CDR2 from the germline V gene are MNHEY and SMNVEV (reference sequence). CDR3 length: 15 amino acids. Between the trimmed V and J ends, which lost 6 bases and 3 bases, there was a span of 15 bases. The CDR3 coding sequence is TGTGCCAGCAGCCAGACATTAGGTTACTACAATGAGCAGTTCTTC. It is translated as CASSQTLGYYNEQFF.

The chain links TRBV6-1 to TRBJ2-7; D perhaps matches TRBD2 (5 bases). Trimming cost V 3 bases and J 1 base, with 10 bases left between them. Germline V gene sequence: CDR1 MNHNS, CDR2 SASEGT. The CDR3 is made up of 14 amino acids. The CDR3: CASSEWETSYEQYF. CDR3 DNA: TGTGCCAGCAGTGAGTGGGAGACGTCCTACGAGCAGTACTTC.

The genes are TRBV7-8 and TRBJ1-3; no clear D. The CDR3 has 16 amino acids. The V end was cut by 7 bases, the J end by 2 bases, with 18 bases between. Germline CDR1 SGHVS, CDR2 FQNEAQ. Written as DNA, the CDR3 is TGTGCCAGCAACATAGGCGGTGGGAGGACTGGAAACACCATATATTTT. Translating gives CASNIGGGRTGNTIYF.

V and J are TRBV29-1 and TRBJ2-2; D is unclear. Germline lookup yields CDR1 SQVTM and CDR2 ANQGSEA. This CDR3 has 13 amino acids. Trimming took 7 bases from V and 1 from J, leaving 10 bases between them. CDR3 DNA: TGCAGCGGTCGGGCCGGGAACACCGGGGAGCTGTTTTTT. This encodes CSGRAGNTGELFF.

This clone is medium-sized in the sample. The V and J genes are TRBV4-1 and TRBJ2-3; D is uncertain. The CDR3 length is 16 residues. V lost 1 base, J lost 2 bases, and 13 bases lay in between. The germline V gene has CDR1 MGHRA and CDR2 YSYEKL. The DNA of the CDR3 is TGCGCCAGCAGCCAAGTGCCTAGTTCGATCACAGATACGCAGTATTTT. Amino acid sequence: CASSQVPSSITDTQYF.